This TCR beta chain comes out of a study of T cell repertoires in cytomegalovirus infection. Overall study findings and caveats: HLA-C-restricted TCR beta clonotypes specific for CMV led the ex vivo response.

The V gene's germline CDR1 is DFQATT and CDR2 SNEGSKA (reference sequence). The trim removed 5 bases at V and 5 bases at J, leaving 5 bases unmatched. This CDR3 comprises 12 residues. About this clonotype: Its cognate antigen is unknown.

MiXCR was run by TCRdb on the reads, yielding one entry per CDR3 protein. The sample lists approximately 730,000 distinct CDR3 sequences, roughly 29% occurring once. The sequences come from cultured CD8+ T cells from PBMCs, collected from culture after CMV antigen stimulation. The rearrangement links TRBV20-1 to TRBJ2-5; the match to TRBD1 covers 7 bases. The sequence came from a human donor in good health (CMV status not recorded). Some clones in this sample may be carry-over from other donors' samples. The CDR3 region is CSAPPRGETQYF. CDR3 in DNA: TGCAGTGCTCCTCCCAGGGGGGAGACCCAGTACTTC.